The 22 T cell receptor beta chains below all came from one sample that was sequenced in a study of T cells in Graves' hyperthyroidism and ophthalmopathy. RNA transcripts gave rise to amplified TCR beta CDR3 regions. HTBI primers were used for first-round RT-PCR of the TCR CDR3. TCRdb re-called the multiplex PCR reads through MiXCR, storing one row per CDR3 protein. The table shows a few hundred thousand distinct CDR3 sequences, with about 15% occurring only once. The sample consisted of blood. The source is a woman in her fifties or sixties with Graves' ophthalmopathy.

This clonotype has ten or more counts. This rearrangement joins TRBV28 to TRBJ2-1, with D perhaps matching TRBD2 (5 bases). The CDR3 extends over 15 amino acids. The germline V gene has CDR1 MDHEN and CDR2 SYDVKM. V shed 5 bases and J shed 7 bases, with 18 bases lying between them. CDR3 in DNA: TGTGCCAGCAGTGATTCGGACTTTCCCGGTAATGAGCAGTTCTTC. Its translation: CASSDSDFPGNEQFF. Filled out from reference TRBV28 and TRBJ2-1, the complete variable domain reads DVKVTQSSRYLVKRTGEKVFLECVQDMDHENMFWYRQDPGLGLRLIYFSYDVKMKEKGDIPEGYSVSREKKERFSLILESASTNQTSMYLCASSDSDFPGNEQFFGPGTRLTVL.

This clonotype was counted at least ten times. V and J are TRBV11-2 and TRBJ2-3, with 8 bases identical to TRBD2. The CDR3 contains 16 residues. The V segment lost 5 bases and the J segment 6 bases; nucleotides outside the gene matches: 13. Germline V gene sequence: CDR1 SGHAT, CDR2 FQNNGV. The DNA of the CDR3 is TGTGCCAGCAGCCCCGGGAGGGTCGGACGTCGGGATACGCAGTATTTT. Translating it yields CASSPGRVGRRDTQYF.

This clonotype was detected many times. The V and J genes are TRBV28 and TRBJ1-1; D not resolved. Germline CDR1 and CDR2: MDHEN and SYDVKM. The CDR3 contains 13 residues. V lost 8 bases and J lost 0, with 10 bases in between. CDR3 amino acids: CASFGRMNTEAFF. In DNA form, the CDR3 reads TGTGCCAGCTTTGGACGGATGAACACTGAAGCTTTCTTT.

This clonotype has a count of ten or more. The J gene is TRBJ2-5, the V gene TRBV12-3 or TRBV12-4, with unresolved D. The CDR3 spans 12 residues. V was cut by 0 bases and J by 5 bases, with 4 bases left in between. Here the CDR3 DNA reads TGTGCCAGCAGTTTAGCGAGGGAGACCCAGTACTTC. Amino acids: CASSLARETQYF.

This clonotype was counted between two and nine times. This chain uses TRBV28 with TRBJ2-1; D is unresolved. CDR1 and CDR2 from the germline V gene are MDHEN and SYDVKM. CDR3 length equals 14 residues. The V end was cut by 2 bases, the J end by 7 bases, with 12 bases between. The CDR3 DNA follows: TGTGCCAGCAGTTTAGATGTAGGGTGGAATGAGCAGTTCTTC. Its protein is CASSLDVGWNEQFF.

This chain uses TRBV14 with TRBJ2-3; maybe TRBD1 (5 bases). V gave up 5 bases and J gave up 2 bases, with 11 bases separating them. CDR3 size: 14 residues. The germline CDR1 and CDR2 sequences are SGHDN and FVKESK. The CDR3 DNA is TGTGCCAGCAGCTTCCGACAGATCACAGATACGCAGTATTTT. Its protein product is CASSFRQITDTQYF.

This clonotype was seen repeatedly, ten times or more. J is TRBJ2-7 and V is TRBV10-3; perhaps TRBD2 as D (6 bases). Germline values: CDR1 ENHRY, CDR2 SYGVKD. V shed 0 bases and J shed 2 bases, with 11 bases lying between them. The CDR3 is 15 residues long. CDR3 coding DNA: TGTGCCATCAGTGAGTCAGGAGGGAGAGCCTACGAGCAGTACTTC. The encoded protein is CAISESGGRAYEQYF.

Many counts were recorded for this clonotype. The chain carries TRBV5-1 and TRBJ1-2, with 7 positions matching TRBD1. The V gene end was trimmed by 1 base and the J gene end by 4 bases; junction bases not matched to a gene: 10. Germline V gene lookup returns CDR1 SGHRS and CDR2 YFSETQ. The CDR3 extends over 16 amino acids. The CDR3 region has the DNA TGCGCCAGCAGCTTGACCGGGACAGATAAGACCTATGGCTACACCTTC. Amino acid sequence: CASSLTGTDKTYGYTF.

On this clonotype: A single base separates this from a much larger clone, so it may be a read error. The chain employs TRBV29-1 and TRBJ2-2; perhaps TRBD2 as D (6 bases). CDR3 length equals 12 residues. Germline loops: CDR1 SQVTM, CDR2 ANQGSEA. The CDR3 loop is CSVVPPGGELLF. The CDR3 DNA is TGCAGCGTTGTTCCCCCGGGCGGGGAGCTGCTTTTT.

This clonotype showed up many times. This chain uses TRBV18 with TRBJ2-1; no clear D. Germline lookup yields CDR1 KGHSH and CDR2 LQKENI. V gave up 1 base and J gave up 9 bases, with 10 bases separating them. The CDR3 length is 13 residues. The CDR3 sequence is CASSPQEPGEQFF. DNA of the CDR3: TGTGCCAGCTCACCACAGGAGCCCGGTGAGCAGTTCTTC.

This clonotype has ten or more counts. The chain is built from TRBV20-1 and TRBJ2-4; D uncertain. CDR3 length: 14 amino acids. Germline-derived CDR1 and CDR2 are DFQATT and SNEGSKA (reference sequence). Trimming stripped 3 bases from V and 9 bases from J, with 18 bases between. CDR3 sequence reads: CSASRVGGSGIQYF. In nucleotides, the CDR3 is TGCAGTGCTAGTCGCGTTGGCGGATCAGGCATTCAGTACTTC.

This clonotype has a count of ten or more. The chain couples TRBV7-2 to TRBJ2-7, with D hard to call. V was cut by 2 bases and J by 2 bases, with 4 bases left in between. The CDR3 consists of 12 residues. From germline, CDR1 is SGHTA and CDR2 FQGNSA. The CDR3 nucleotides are TGTGCCAGCAGCTTAACAGCCTACGAGCAGTACTTC. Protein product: CASSLTAYEQYF.

The CDR3: CASSGLAKNIQYF. In DNA form, the CDR3 reads TGTGCCAGTTCTGGACTAGCCAAAAACATTCAGTACTTC. The V and J genes are TRBV7-9 and TRBJ2-4, with a tentative D call TRBD2 (5 bases). Germline CDR1 SEHNR, CDR2 FQNEAQ (reference sequence). V was shortened by 9 bases and J by 0 bases, with 9 bases between the two germline ends. This CDR3 spans 13 amino acids. The full variable domain, completed using reference TRBV7-9 and TRBJ2-4, is DTGVSQNPRHKITKRGQNVTFRCDPISEHNRLYWYRQTLGQGPEFLTYFQNEAQLEKSRLLSDRFSAERPKGSFSTLEIQRTEQGDSAMYLCASSGLAKNIQYFGAGTRLSVL.

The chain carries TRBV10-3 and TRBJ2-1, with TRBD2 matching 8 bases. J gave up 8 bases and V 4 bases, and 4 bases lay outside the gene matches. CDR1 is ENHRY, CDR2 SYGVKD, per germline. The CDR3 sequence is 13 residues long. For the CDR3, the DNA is TGTGCCATCAGTGGAGCGGGAGTCGATGAGCAGTTCTTC. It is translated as CAISGAGVDEQFF.

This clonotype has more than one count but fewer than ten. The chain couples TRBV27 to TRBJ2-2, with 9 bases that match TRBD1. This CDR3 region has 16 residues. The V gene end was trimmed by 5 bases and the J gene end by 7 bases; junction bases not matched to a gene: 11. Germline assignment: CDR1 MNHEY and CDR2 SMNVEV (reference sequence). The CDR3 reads CASSRGTGWDNGELFF. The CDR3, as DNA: TGTGCCAGCAGTAGGGGGACAGGGTGGGACAACGGGGAGCTGTTTTTT.

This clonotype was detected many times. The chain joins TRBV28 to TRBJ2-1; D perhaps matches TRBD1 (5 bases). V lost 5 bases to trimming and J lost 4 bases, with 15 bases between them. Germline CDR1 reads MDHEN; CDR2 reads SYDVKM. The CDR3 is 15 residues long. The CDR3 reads CASSARDSLYNEQFF. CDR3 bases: TGTGCCAGCAGTGCGCGAGACAGCCTATACAATGAGCAGTTCTTC.

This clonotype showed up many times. The CDR3, as DNA: TGTGCCAGTAGTTCCTGGACAGGGGGCGAAGAGACCCAGTACTTC. Translation: CASSSWTGGEETQYF. The chain is built from TRBV19 and TRBJ2-5; 11 bases match TRBD1. Germline CDR1 is LNHDA and CDR2 is SQIVND (reference sequence). The CDR3 has 15 residues. The trim removed 5 bases at V and 3 bases at J, leaving 5 bases unmatched.

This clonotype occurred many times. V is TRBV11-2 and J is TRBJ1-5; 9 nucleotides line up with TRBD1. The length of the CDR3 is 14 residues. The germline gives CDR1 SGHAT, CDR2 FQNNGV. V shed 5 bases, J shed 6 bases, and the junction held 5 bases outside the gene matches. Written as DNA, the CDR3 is TGTGCCAGCAGCCAGGACAGGGGCGGTCAGCCCCAGCATTTT. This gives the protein CASSQDRGGQPQHF.

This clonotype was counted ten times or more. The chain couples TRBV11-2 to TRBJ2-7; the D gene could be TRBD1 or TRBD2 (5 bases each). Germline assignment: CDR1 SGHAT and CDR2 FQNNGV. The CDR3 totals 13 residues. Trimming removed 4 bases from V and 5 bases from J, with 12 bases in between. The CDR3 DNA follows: TGTGCCAGCAGCTCGATCGAGGGGAACGAGCAGTACTTC. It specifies CASSSIEGNEQYF.

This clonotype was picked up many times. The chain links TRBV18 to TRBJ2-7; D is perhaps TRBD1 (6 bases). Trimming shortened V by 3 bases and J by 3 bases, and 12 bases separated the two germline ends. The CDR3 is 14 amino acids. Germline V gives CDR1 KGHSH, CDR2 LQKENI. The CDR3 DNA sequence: TGTGCCAGCTCACCGGCGGACAGTCTCTACGAGCAGTACTTC. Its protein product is CASSPADSLYEQYF.

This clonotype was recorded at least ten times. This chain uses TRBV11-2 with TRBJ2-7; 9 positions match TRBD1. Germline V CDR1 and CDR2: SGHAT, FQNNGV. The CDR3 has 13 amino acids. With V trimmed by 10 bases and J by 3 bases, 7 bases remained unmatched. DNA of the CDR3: TGTGCCACCGGGACAGGGTATATCTACGAGCAGTACTTC. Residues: CATGTGYIYEQYF.

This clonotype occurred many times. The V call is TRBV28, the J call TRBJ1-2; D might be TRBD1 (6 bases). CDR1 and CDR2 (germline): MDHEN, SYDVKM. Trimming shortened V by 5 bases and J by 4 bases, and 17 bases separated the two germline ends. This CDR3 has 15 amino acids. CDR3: CASSIQIRGGYGYTF. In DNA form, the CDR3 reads TGTGCCAGCAGTATACAGATCAGGGGAGGCTATGGCTACACCTTC.